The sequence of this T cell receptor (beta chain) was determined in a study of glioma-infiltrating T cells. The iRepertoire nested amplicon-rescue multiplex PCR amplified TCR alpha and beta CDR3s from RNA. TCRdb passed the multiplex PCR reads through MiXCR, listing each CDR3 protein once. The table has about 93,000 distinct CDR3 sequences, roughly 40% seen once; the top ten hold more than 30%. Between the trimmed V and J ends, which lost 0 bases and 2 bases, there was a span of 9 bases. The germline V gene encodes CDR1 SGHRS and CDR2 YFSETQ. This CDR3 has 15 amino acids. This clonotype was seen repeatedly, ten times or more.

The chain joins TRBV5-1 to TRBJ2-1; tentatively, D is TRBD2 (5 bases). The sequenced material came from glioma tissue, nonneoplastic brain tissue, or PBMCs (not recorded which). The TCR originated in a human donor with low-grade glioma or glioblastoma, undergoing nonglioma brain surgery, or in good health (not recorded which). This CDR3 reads CASSLGGPTYNEQFF. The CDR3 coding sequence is TGCGCCAGCAGCTTGGGCGGGCCCACCTACAATGAGCAGTTCTTC. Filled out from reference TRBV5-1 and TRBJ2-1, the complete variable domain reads KAGVTQTPRYLIKTRGQQVTLSCSPISGHRSVSWYQQTPGQGLQFLFEYFSETQRNKGNFPGRFSGRQFSNSRSEMNVSTLELGDSALYLCASSLGGPTYNEQFFGPGTRLTVL.